These 25 T cell receptor beta chains were sequenced from one sample in a study of blood T cell repertoires in COVID-19. Using immunoSEQ multiplex PCR, the repertoire was profiled, and TCRdb retains in-frame clones only, with some absent. The table lists about 120,000 clones, around 79% of them singletons, with 2.3% in the top ten. The specimen sequenced was peripheral blood. These TCRs come from a man between 65 and 85 years old with acute or convalescent COVID-19.

The rearrangement joins TRBV10-3 to TRBJ1-1; D not certain. This CDR3 contains 14 residues. V was clipped by 0 bases and J by 0 bases, with 5 bases between them. Germline lookup yields CDR1 ENHRY and CDR2 SYGVKD. The CDR3 DNA reads as TGTGCCATCAGTGAGTCAATAGTGAACACTGAAGCTTTCTTT. The encoded protein is CAISESIVNTEAFF.

The chain has TRBV15 and TRBJ1-1; tentative D call: TRBD1 (5 bases). The CDR3 spans 18 residues. V was pared by 2 bases and J by 1 base, with 20 bases between. Germline CDR1 reads LNHNV; CDR2 reads YYDKDF (reference sequence). The CDR3 DNA is TGTGCCACCAGCAGAATTTCGGGGGTCAGCATGGGGAACACTGAAGCTTTCTTT. It codes for CATSRISGVSMGNTEAFF.

This clone was seen only a few times. The chain is built from TRBV19 and TRBJ1-5; possibly TRBD1 for D (5 bases). The V end was cut by 6 bases, the J end by 2 bases, with 14 bases between. Germline V gene sequence: CDR1 LNHDA, CDR2 SQIVND (reference sequence). This CDR3 has 15 residues. Here the CDR3 DNA reads TGTGCCAGTAGATCCGGACATCGGGGCAATCAGCCCCAGCATTTT. It encodes CASRSGHRGNQPQHF.

CDR3 DNA sequence: TGCGCCAGCAGCCTCCGTCCAGGGCTGGGCTACACCTTC. Amino acid sequence: CASSLRPGLGYTF. The chain carries TRBV4-3 and TRBJ1-2, with D perhaps TRBD1 (5 bases). This CDR3 is 13 amino acids long. V lost 4 bases and J 8 bases, leaving 14 bases between the germline ends. Germline CDR1 is LGHNA and CDR2 is YSLEER.

This chain connects TRBV7-2 to TRBJ2-1, with a weak D call TRBD1 (6 bases). Trimming cost V 6 bases and J 2 bases, with 14 bases left between them. This CDR3 has 15 residues. The germline CDR1 and CDR2 sequences are SGHTA and FQGNSA. The DNA of the CDR3 is TGTGCCAGCAGGGCCGGCAGACAGGCCTACAATGAGCAGTTCTTC. Encoded protein: CASRAGRQAYNEQFF.

The CDR3 DNA is TGTGCCAGCAGCTCTGTGGGACTAGCGGTACAAGAGACCCAGTACTTC. Its translation: CASSSVGLAVQETQYF. V is TRBV7-2 and J is TRBJ2-5; 11 nucleotides line up with TRBD2. Germline loops: CDR1 SGHTA, CDR2 FQGNSA. V lost 4 bases, J lost 2 bases, and 6 bases stayed unmatched. CDR3 length: 16 residues.

This clone appeared a single time. The chain links TRBV6-2 or TRBV6-3 to TRBJ2-2, with a tentative D call TRBD2 (5 bases). V was cut by 3 bases and J by 7 bases, with 9 bases left in between. The germline V gene encodes CDR1 MNHEY and CDR2 SVGEGT. The CDR3 length is 13 residues. The CDR3 protein is CASSYTGNGELFF. CDR3 DNA sequence: TGTGCCAGCAGTTATACGGGAAACGGGGAGCTGTTTTTT.

The chain has TRBV7-6 and TRBJ2-2, with TRBD1 matching over 9 bases. There are 15 residues in the CDR3. V trimming: 4 bases; J trimming: 1 base; junction bases outside the gene matches: 1. Looked up from germline, CDR1 is SGHVS and CDR2 is FNYEAQ. The CDR3 reads CASSSTGGNTGELFF. CDR3 in DNA: TGTGCCAGCAGCTCGACAGGGGGGAACACCGGGGAGCTGTTTTTT.

The V gene is TRBV4-1, the J gene TRBJ2-5, with TRBD1 matching 8 bases. Germline V gene lookup returns CDR1 MGHRA and CDR2 YSYEKL. V lost 3 bases to trimming and J lost 3 bases; unmatched junction nucleotides: 6. CDR3 length: 15 amino acids. The chain's CDR3 is CASSQTGTGKETQYF. The CDR3 DNA reads as TGCGCCAGCAGCCAGACCGGGACAGGAAAAGAGACCCAGTACTTC.

The rearrangement joins TRBV5-6 to TRBJ2-6, with a weak D call TRBD2 (5 bases). Germline-derived CDR1 and CDR2 are SGHDT and YYEEEE. CDR3 size: 15 residues. Trimming pared 2 bases from V and 4 bases from J, leaving 10 bases between. The CDR3 bases are TGTGCCAGCAGCTTTGGCGGGTCCGGGGCCAACGTCCTGACTTTC. Its translation: CASSFGGSGANVLTF. Complete variable domain (other parts from reference TRBV5-6 and TRBJ2-6): DAGVTQSPTHLIKTRGQQVTLRCSPKSGHDTVSWYQQALGQGPQFIFQYYEEEERQRGNFPDRFSGHQFPNYSSELNVNALLLGDSALYLCASSFGGSGANVLTFGAGSRLTVL.

The chain is built from TRBV7-2 and TRBJ1-1; a weak D match, TRBD1 (5 bases). The CDR3 covers 15 residues. With 3 bases removed from V and 6 bases from J, the gap between germline ends came to 17 bases. Germline CDR1 SGHTA, CDR2 FQGNSA. The CDR3 DNA sequence: TGTGCCAGCAGCTTTGCCGGACTCGGAGGGGCTGAAGCTTTCTTT. It codes for CASSFAGLGGAEAFF.

J is TRBJ2-1 and V is TRBV5-6, with D unresolved. V was cut by 4 bases and J by 6 bases, with 8 bases left in between. Germline V gene lookup returns CDR1 SGHDT and CDR2 YYEEEE. This CDR3 comprises 12 residues. CDR3 loop: CASSLVPNEQFF. CDR3 nucleotide sequence: TGTGCCAGCAGCCTCGTCCCCAATGAGCAGTTCTTC.

The chain employs TRBV7-3 and TRBJ2-3, with TRBD1 identical over 10 bases. Trimming removed 2 bases from V and 0 bases from J; junction bases left unmatched: 5. This CDR3 contains 17 residues. From germline, CDR1 is SGHTA and CDR2 FQGTGA. The CDR3 sequence is CASSLYGTGESTDTQYF. CDR3 in DNA: TGTGCCAGCAGCTTATACGGGACAGGGGAGAGCACAGATACGCAGTATTTT.

This clone turned up a few times. The chain uses TRBV5-4 and TRBJ1-5; possibly TRBD1 for D (5 bases). The CDR3 consists of 16 residues. V was trimmed by 1 base and J by 4 bases, leaving 15 bases between them. Germline V gene data show CDR1 as SGHNT and CDR2 as YYREEE (reference sequence). The CDR3 sequence is CASSLIKTVTNQPQHF. The CDR3 nucleotides are TGTGCCAGCAGCTTGATTAAGACAGTAACTAATCAGCCCCAGCATTTT. Using reference TRBV5-4 and TRBJ1-5 for the parts outside the CDR3, the full variable domain is ETGVTQSPTHLIKTRGQQVTLRCSSQSGHNTVSWYQQALGQGPQFIFQYYREEENGRGNFPPRFSGLQFPNYSSELNVNALELDDSALYLCASSLIKTVTNQPQHFGDGTRLSIL.

The chain has TRBV24-1 and TRBJ2-7; 7 nucleotides line up with TRBD1. The germline V gene encodes CDR1 KGHDR and CDR2 SFDVKD. The CDR3 length is 15 residues. With V trimmed by 4 bases and J by 2 bases, 7 bases remained unmatched. This CDR3 is CATSEYPDRTYEQYF. The CDR3 nucleotides are TGTGCCACCAGTGAATACCCGGACAGGACCTACGAGCAGTACTTC.

This sequence joins TRBV30 and TRBJ1-3; D gene uncertain. The CDR3 runs 13 residues. Deletions cut 0 bases from V and 0 bases from J, with 3 bases between. Germline loops: CDR1 GTSNPN, CDR2 SVGIG (reference sequence). CDR3 in amino acids: CAWSVASGNTIYF. The DNA for the CDR3 is TGTGCCTGGAGTGTGGCCTCTGGAAACACCATATATTTT.

The gene calls are TRBV28 and TRBJ2-1; no firm D call. Trimming removed 4 bases at V and 8 bases at J, with 6 bases between. Germline CDR1 MDHEN, CDR2 SYDVKM. This CDR3 has 11 amino acids. This chain's CDR3 is CASSSQYEQFF. The DNA for the CDR3 is TGTGCCAGCAGTTCCCAGTATGAGCAGTTCTTC.

This clone was detected only a few times. The rearrangement links TRBV7-9 to TRBJ1-1, with unresolved D. Germline CDR1 and CDR2: SEHNR and FQNEAQ (reference sequence). Trimming pared 5 bases from V and 9 bases from J, leaving 13 bases between. The CDR3 has 12 amino acids. This CDR3 is CASSKRMPKAFF. CDR3 in DNA: TGTGCCAGCAGCAAAAGAATGCCTAAAGCTTTCTTT.

V usage is TRBV6-5 and J usage is TRBJ1-1; 7 positions agree with TRBD1. The CDR3 contains 14 residues. CDR1 and CDR2 from the germline V gene are MNHEY and SVGAGI. V gave up 5 bases and J gave up 4 bases; unmatched junction bases: 7. The CDR3 sequence: CASSNHRGSTEAFF. As DNA, the CDR3 is TGTGCCAGCAGTAACCACAGGGGATCCACTGAAGCTTTCTTT.

This rearrangement joins TRBV5-1 to TRBJ1-1; a possible D gene is TRBD1 (5 bases). The germline V and J ends were trimmed by 6 bases and 1 base, with 10 bases remaining between them. Germline lookup yields CDR1 SGHRS and CDR2 YFSETQ. The CDR3 consists of 13 residues. This chain's CDR3 is CASNPDRNTEAFF. In DNA, the CDR3 is TGCGCCAGCAACCCTGACAGGAACACTGAAGCTTTCTTT. Full variable domain (remainder filled in from reference TRBV5-1 and TRBJ1-1): KAGVTQTPRYLIKTRGQQVTLSCSPISGHRSVSWYQQTPGQGLQFLFEYFSETQRNKGNFPGRFSGRQFSNSRSEMNVSTLELGDSALYLCASNPDRNTEAFFGQGTRLTVV.

The rearrangement links TRBV5-4 to TRBJ2-3; the D gene is possibly TRBD1 (6 bases). CDR3 size: 14 residues. CDR1 and CDR2 (germline): SGHNT, YYREEE (reference sequence). V shed 0 bases and J shed 5 bases, with 10 bases lying between them. CDR3 amino acids: CASSLDRAEDTQYF. For the CDR3, the DNA is TGTGCCAGCAGCTTGGACAGGGCCGAAGATACGCAGTATTTT.

The rearrangement links TRBV7-2 to TRBJ2-7; 7 bases match TRBD2. The CDR3 is made up of 12 amino acids. The junction had 5 bases not matched to a gene; V was cut back by 6 bases and J by 6 bases. Germline V gene lookup returns CDR1 SGHTA and CDR2 FQGNSA. CDR3 coding DNA: TGTGCCAGCAGTCTAGCGGTGGGCGAGCAGTACTTC. Its protein product is CASSLAVGEQYF. The full variable domain, with the rest looked up from reference TRBV7-2 and TRBJ2-7, is GAGVSQSPSNKVTEKGKDVELRCDPISGHTALYWYRQSLGQGLEFLIYFQGNSAPDKSGLPSDRFSAERTGGSVSTLTIQRTQQEDSAVYLCASSLAVGEQYFGPGTRLTVT.

The chain has TRBV5-1 and TRBJ2-5; D unresolved. CDR1 is SGHRS and CDR2 is YFSETQ in the germline V gene. The CDR3 is 13 residues long. The ends were cut back, 5 bases at V and 2 bases at J, with 10 bases in the middle. The CDR3 protein is CASSLDVQETQYF. CDR3 nucleotides: TGCGCCAGCAGTCTAGACGTACAAGAGACCCAGTACTTC.

The chain carries TRBV19 and TRBJ1-2; D is ambiguous. The V gene lost 3 bases and the J gene lost 6 bases, with 14 bases spanning the gap. Germline CDR1 reads LNHDA; CDR2 reads SQIVND (reference sequence). The CDR3 spans 14 residues. The CDR3, as DNA: TGTGCCAGTAGTATCTTGACAAGGTCCCATGGCTACACCTTC. Translated: CASSILTRSHGYTF.

This chain links TRBV5-1 with TRBJ2-5; 11 positions agree with TRBD2. Losses at the gene ends were 4 bases for V and 0 bases for J; bases not matched to a gene: 2. Germline V gene lookup returns CDR1 SGHRS and CDR2 YFSETQ. The CDR3 consists of 15 residues. The CDR3 DNA sequence: TGCGCCAGCAGCAGGGGACTAGCGGACCAAGAGACCCAGTACTTC. As protein: CASSRGLADQETQYF.